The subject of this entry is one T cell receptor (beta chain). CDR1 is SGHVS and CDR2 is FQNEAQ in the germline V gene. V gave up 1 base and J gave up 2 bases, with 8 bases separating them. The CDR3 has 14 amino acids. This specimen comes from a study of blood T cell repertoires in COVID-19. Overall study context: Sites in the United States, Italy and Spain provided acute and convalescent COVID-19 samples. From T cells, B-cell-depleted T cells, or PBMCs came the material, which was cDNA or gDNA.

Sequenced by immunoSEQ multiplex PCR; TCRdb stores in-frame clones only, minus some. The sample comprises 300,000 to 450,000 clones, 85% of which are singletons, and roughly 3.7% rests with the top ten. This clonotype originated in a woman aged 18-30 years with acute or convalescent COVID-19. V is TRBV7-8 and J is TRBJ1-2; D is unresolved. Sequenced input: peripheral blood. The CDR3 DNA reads TGTGCCAGCAGCTTAGTATTGACAAACTATGGCTACACCTTC. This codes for CASSLVLTNYGYTF.